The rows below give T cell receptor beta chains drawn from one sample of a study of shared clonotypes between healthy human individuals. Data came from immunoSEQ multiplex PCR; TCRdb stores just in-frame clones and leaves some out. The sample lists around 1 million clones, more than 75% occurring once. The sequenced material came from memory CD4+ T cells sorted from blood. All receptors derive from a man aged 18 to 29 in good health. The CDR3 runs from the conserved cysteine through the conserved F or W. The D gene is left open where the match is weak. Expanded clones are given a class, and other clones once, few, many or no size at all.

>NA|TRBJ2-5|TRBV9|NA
TGTGCCAGCAGCGGCATACAAGAGACCCAGTACTTC
CASSGIQETQYF
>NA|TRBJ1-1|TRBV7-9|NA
TGTGCCAGCAGCCCTAGGGGGGGAGGAACAACTGAAGCTTTCTTT
CASSPRGGGTTEAFF
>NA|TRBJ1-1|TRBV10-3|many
TGTGCCATCAGCGCAGGGGCCGCTAACACTGAAGCTTTCTTT
CAISAGAANTEAFF
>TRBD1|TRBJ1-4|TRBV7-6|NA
TGTGCCAGCAGCTTGGACAGGGGAGTCGAAAAACTGTTTTTT
CASSLDRGVEKLFF
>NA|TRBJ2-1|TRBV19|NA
TGTGCCAGTAGGGAGAATAGCGGAAGCTCCTACAATGAGCAGTTCTTC
CASRENSGSSYNEQFF
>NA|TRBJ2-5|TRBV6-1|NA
TGTGCCACTATCTATGATGGGCCAAGAGAGACCCAGTACTTC
CATIYDGPRETQYF
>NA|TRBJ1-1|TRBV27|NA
TGTGCCAGCAGTTTAAGGCGGGGTAGATACACTGAAGCTTTCTTT
CASSLRRGRYTEAFF
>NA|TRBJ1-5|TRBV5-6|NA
TGTGCCAGCAGCTTGGGGGTTCAGCCCCAGCATTTT
CASSLGVQPQHF
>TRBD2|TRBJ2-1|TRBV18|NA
TGTGCCAGCTCACCCGGACTAGCGGGAACCTACAATGAGCAGTTCTTC
CASSPGLAGTYNEQFF
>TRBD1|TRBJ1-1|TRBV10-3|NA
TGTGCCATCAGCGGGACAGGGAAGAGCACTGAAGCTTTCTTT
CAISGTGKSTEAFF
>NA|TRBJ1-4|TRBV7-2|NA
TGTGCCAGCAGCTTAGCGACGGGGGTGAGGGAAAAACTGTTTTTT
CASSLATGVREKLFF
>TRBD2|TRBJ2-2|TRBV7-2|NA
TGTGCCAGCAGCCCCTTAGCGGGAGTAGGCACCGGGGAGCTGTTTTTT
CASSPLAGVGTGELFF
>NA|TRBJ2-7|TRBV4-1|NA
TGCGCCAGCAGCCCACCCAACGGAGTTTACGAGCAGTACTTC
CASSPPNGVYEQYF
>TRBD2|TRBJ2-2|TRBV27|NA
TGTGCCAGCAGTTTACTAGCGGGGGCCGGGTTTAGCGGGGAGCTGTTTTTT
CASSLLAGAGFSGELFF